In this sample, the clone carrying this TCR beta chain turned up many times. Its target is not known. This record belongs to a study of identical twins. General study findings and limits: Out-of-frame alpha sequences common to twins exhibited a surplus of low generation probability. The models systematically underestimated how much out-of-frame TCR alpha was shared in monozygotic twins.

Template switching introduced a universal primer site, and the cDNA bore unique molecular identifiers. TCRdb redid the calling of the 5' RACE reads with MiXCR, one entry per CDR3 protein. The sample contains more than 650,000 distinct CDR3 sequences, 6.1% of which appear only once. Between the trimmed V and J ends, which lost 4 bases and 1 base, there was a span of 13 bases. The CDR3 extends over 14 amino acids. The germline gives CDR1 DFQATT, CDR2 SNEGSKA (reference sequence). The receptor comes from a man younger than 30 in good health. V and J are TRBV20-1 and TRBJ1-1; tentative D call: TRBD1 (5 bases). The specimen sequenced was naive T cells sorted from blood. The CDR3 loop is CSANSPGSNTEAFF. DNA of the CDR3: TGCAGTGCTAACAGCCCAGGGTCGAACACTGAAGCTTTCTTT.